This T cell receptor beta chain was identified in a study of T-cell reconstitution after alpha-beta-depleted transplantation in children. This clonotype showed up many times. Its antigen is not identified. Study-wide points: Surviving thymic progenitors and recipient T cells were the source of high TCRbeta diversity at day 60 in some patients. At around two months after transplant, the alpha-beta T cells were reportedly derived from several hundred expanded clones that came from non-depleted graft cells. Newly made T cells mostly supplied T-cell counts and diversity one year after transplant.

The TCRbeta library was prepared with unique molecular identifiers. TCRdb used MiXCR to reprocess the PCR reads, holding one entry per CDR3 protein. The sample lists more than 85,000 distinct CDR3 sequences; under 7% were seen once. The length of the CDR3 is 15 residues. Trimming cost V 7 bases and J 2 bases, with 15 bases left between them. This material consisted of PBMCs, mostly from graft donor cells, taken 60 days after TCRalphabeta/CD19-depleted stem cell transplant. The TCR sequence derives from a female patient aged 2-9 years who had a stem cell transplant for Fanconi anemia, so the T cells may come from the graft donor. The J gene is TRBJ2-4, the V gene TRBV12-3 or TRBV12-4; D may be TRBD1 or TRBD2 (5 bases each). The DNA for the CDR3 is TGTGCCAGCACGGTCCGGGGCGGAACCAAAAACATTCAGTACTTC. This codes for CASTVRGGTKNIQYF.